A selection of T cell receptor beta chains follows, all from one sample in a study of shared clonotypes between healthy human individuals. Using immunoSEQ multiplex PCR, the repertoire was profiled, and TCRdb retains in-frame clones only, with some absent. The repertoire consists of roughly 1 million clones, with approximately 80% occurring once and the leading ten covering about 0.52%. The material sequenced was memory CD4+ T cells from PBMCs. All receptors come from a man aged 18 to 29 in good health. Some clones in this sample may be carry-over from other donors' samples. Both conserved end residues are part of each CDR3. The order of the fields is J gene, clone size, D gene, V gene, CDR3 DNA, CDR3 protein. D genes are given only for firm matches. Rows give clone size only sometimes, using once, few, many, or a class for an expanded clone.

J gene: TRBJ1-3
clone size: NA
D gene: NA
V gene: TRBV2
CDR3 DNA: TGTGCCAGCCGGGGACGGGCGCGCTCTGGAAACACCATATATTTT
CDR3 protein: CASRGRARSGNTIYF

J gene: TRBJ1-2
clone size: NA
D gene: NA
V gene: TRBV6-6
CDR3 DNA: TGTGCCAGCACCGGGGGAGGGACTAACTATGGCTACACCTTC
CDR3 protein: CASTGGGTNYGYTF

J gene: TRBJ2-2
clone size: NA
D gene: NA
V gene: TRBV5-4
CDR3 DNA: TGTGCCAGCAGCTTACAGAGTAGGAACACCGGGGAGCTGTTTTTT
CDR3 protein: CASSLQSRNTGELFF

J gene: TRBJ2-4
clone size: NA
D gene: NA
V gene: TRBV28
CDR3 DNA: TGTGCCAGCAGTTTCGACAGTTCGAAAAACATTCAGTACTTC
CDR3 protein: CASSFDSSKNIQYF

J gene: TRBJ2-2
clone size: few
D gene: NA
V gene: TRBV14
CDR3 DNA: TGTGCCAGCAGCCCCCACGGCGTCAACACCGGGGAGCTGTTTTTT
CDR3 protein: CASSPHGVNTGELFF

J gene: TRBJ2-7
clone size: NA
D gene: NA
V gene: TRBV7-2
CDR3 DNA: TGTGCCAGCAGCTCCTGGGGGGGGCAGGTCCACTTC
CDR3 protein: CASSSWGGQVHF

J gene: TRBJ2-1
clone size: NA
D gene: TRBD2
V gene: TRBV7-9
CDR3 DNA: TGTGCCAGCATCTCGAAGGGACTAGCGGGAGGGCCATGGGACAATAAGCAGTTCTTC
CDR3 protein: CASISKGLAGGPWDNKQFF

J gene: TRBJ1-1
clone size: NA
D gene: NA
V gene: TRBV29-1
CDR3 DNA: TGCAGCGTCTCCAGGATCGGGCCTAACACTGAAGCTTTCTTT
CDR3 protein: CSVSRIGPNTEAFF

J gene: TRBJ1-3
clone size: NA
D gene: NA
V gene: TRBV18
CDR3 DNA: TGTGCCAGCTCACCGGGGAATTCCGGAAACACCATATATTTT
CDR3 protein: CASSPGNSGNTIYF

J gene: TRBJ2-1
clone size: NA
D gene: NA
V gene: TRBV6-5
CDR3 DNA: TGTGCCAGCAGTTACTCGAGTCAGGGGTACGATGAGCAGTTCTTC
CDR3 protein: CASSYSSQGYDEQFF

J gene: TRBJ1-2
clone size: NA
D gene: NA
V gene: TRBV10-3
CDR3 DNA: TGTGCCATCAGTGAGTCCCAGGGAGCCTATGGCTACACCTTC
CDR3 protein: CAISESQGAYGYTF

J gene: TRBJ2-2
clone size: NA
D gene: TRBD2
V gene: TRBV28
CDR3 DNA: TGTGCCAGCAGTCCGAGACCGGGACTAGCGGGAGGGTTAGGGGAGCTGTTTTTT
CDR3 protein: CASSPRPGLAGGLGELFF

J gene: TRBJ2-2
clone size: NA
D gene: NA
V gene: TRBV2
CDR3 DNA: TGTGCCAGCAGGTTACAGCCGGGGAGGGGGCGTACCGGGGAGCTGTTTTTT
CDR3 protein: CASRLQPGRGRTGELFF

J gene: TRBJ2-3
clone size: NA
D gene: TRBD2
V gene: TRBV5-1
CDR3 DNA: TGCGCCAGCAGCAAGCGGGAGGGCACAGATACGCAGTATTTT
CDR3 protein: CASSKREGTDTQYF

J gene: TRBJ2-5
clone size: few
D gene: NA
V gene: TRBV7-9
CDR3 DNA: TGTGCCAGCAGCCCAGGGGCCCGGGACTCCCAAGAGACCCAGTACTTC
CDR3 protein: CASSPGARDSQETQYF

J gene: TRBJ2-1
clone size: NA
D gene: TRBD2
V gene: TRBV11-3
CDR3 DNA: TGTGCCAGCAGCCCTGGACTAGCGGGAGGAGGTGAGCAGTTCTTC
CDR3 protein: CASSPGLAGGGEQFF

J gene: TRBJ1-4
clone size: NA
D gene: NA
V gene: TRBV19
CDR3 DNA: TGTGCCAGTAGTTCAAGTGGAGGGTCAACTAATGAAAAACTGTTTTTT
CDR3 protein: CASSSSGGSTNEKLFF

J gene: TRBJ2-7
clone size: NA
D gene: NA
V gene: TRBV20-1
CDR3 DNA: TGCAGTGCGAAAGGGGGCGAGCAGTACTTC
CDR3 protein: CSAKGGEQYF

J gene: TRBJ2-1
clone size: NA
D gene: NA
V gene: TRBV7-9
CDR3 DNA: TGTGCCAGCCAAACCCGAGTAGGACCAAACAATGAGCAGTTCTTC
CDR3 protein: CASQTRVGPNNEQFF

J gene: TRBJ1-1
clone size: NA
D gene: NA
V gene: TRBV30
CDR3 DNA: TGTGCCTGGAGATATCAGGAGAACACTGAAGCTTTCTTT
CDR3 protein: CAWRYQENTEAFF

J gene: TRBJ2-3
clone size: NA
D gene: TRBD2
V gene: TRBV5-4
CDR3 DNA: TGTGCCAGCAGCGCCTCGCTAGCGGGAGCTACAGATACGCAGTATTTT
CDR3 protein: CASSASLAGATDTQYF

J gene: TRBJ1-1
clone size: NA
D gene: NA
V gene: TRBV28
CDR3 DNA: TGTGCCAGCAGTCCCCCCGGGACGGTGAACACTGAAGCTTTCTTT
CDR3 protein: CASSPPGTVNTEAFF

J gene: TRBJ1-5
clone size: NA
D gene: NA
V gene: TRBV7-2
CDR3 DNA: TGTGCCAGCAGCTTAGTTTCGGGGGTGAGTGGCAATCAGCCCCAGCATTTT
CDR3 protein: CASSLVSGVSGNQPQHF

J gene: TRBJ1-1
clone size: NA
D gene: NA
V gene: TRBV6-4
CDR3 DNA: TGTGCCAGCAGTGACTCTGGCTTAGTAGCTTTCTTT
CDR3 protein: CASSDSGLVAFF

J gene: TRBJ2-7
clone size: NA
D gene: TRBD2
V gene: TRBV5-1
CDR3 DNA: TGCGCCAGCAGCGTACTAGCGGGAGTAAACTACGAGCAGTACTTC
CDR3 protein: CASSVLAGVNYEQYF

J gene: TRBJ2-7
clone size: NA
D gene: TRBD1
V gene: TRBV30
CDR3 DNA: TGTGCCTGGAGTCCCGGGACAGCCTACGAGCAGTACTTC
CDR3 protein: CAWSPGTAYEQYF

J gene: TRBJ1-2
clone size: NA
D gene: NA
V gene: TRBV5-1
CDR3 DNA: TGCGCCAGCAGCCCTGGCGCGTCCCACCTCTATGGCTACACCTTC
CDR3 protein: CASSPGASHLYGYTF

J gene: TRBJ1-2
clone size: NA
D gene: TRBD1
V gene: TRBV6-1
CDR3 DNA: TGTGCCAGCAGTGAAGCGATAACAGGGGATAACTATGGCTACACCTTC
CDR3 protein: CASSEAITGDNYGYTF

J gene: TRBJ2-1
clone size: NA
D gene: NA
V gene: TRBV15
CDR3 DNA: TGTGCCACCAGCAGAGATTGGGGGGACGGACTTCCGCAGCAGTTCTTC
CDR3 protein: CATSRDWGDGLPQQFF

J gene: TRBJ2-6
clone size: NA
D gene: NA
V gene: TRBV6-6
CDR3 DNA: TGTGCCAGCAGGCTGGGAGGCGGCTCTGGGGCCAACGTCCTGACTTTC
CDR3 protein: CASRLGGGSGANVLTF

J gene: TRBJ2-1
clone size: NA
D gene: NA
V gene: TRBV7-2
CDR3 DNA: TGTGCCAGCAGCGTGTGGTCCTACAATGAGCAGTTCTTC
CDR3 protein: CASSVWSYNEQFF

J gene: TRBJ2-1
clone size: once
D gene: TRBD2
V gene: TRBV18
CDR3 DNA: TGTGCCAGCTCACCACTTCTAGCGGGAGCGAATGAGCAGTTCTTC
CDR3 protein: CASSPLLAGANEQFF

J gene: TRBJ2-3
clone size: NA
D gene: TRBD2
V gene: TRBV7-2
CDR3 DNA: TGTGCCAGCAGCTTGGGACTAGCGGGAGGCCAGGGTACGCAGTATTTT
CDR3 protein: CASSLGLAGGQGTQYF

J gene: TRBJ1-3
clone size: few
D gene: NA
V gene: TRBV7-2
CDR3 DNA: TGTGCCAGCAGCACCAGGAACTCTGGAAACACCATATATTTT
CDR3 protein: CASSTRNSGNTIYF

J gene: TRBJ1-2
clone size: few
D gene: NA
V gene: TRBV7-3
CDR3 DNA: TGTGCCAGCAGCTTACCACCGCACTTC
CDR3 protein: CASSLPPHF

J gene: TRBJ2-2
clone size: NA
D gene: NA
V gene: TRBV7-7
CDR3 DNA: TGTGCCTGTTCTGGCCAGAACACCGGGGAGCTGTTTTTT
CDR3 protein: CACSGQNTGELFF

J gene: TRBJ2-5
clone size: NA
D gene: NA
V gene: TRBV4-2
CDR3 DNA: TGTGCCAGCAGCCAAGATGGGGGGGCGGGTGGAGAGACCCAGTACTTC
CDR3 protein: CASSQDGGAGGETQYF

J gene: TRBJ2-3
clone size: NA
D gene: TRBD2
V gene: TRBV28
CDR3 DNA: TGTGCCAGCAGTCCGAGCGGGAGACGGACAGATACGCAGTATTTT
CDR3 protein: CASSPSGRRTDTQYF

J gene: TRBJ2-7
clone size: NA
D gene: TRBD1
V gene: TRBV4-1
CDR3 DNA: TGCGCCAGCAGCCAAGTGACAGGGGGCCTGTCCTACGAGCAGTACTTC
CDR3 protein: CASSQVTGGLSYEQYF

J gene: TRBJ2-1
clone size: NA
D gene: TRBD2
V gene: TRBV7-3
CDR3 DNA: TGTGCCAGCAGCGCCTATGGACTAGCGGGGGGGAATGAGCAGTTCTTC
CDR3 protein: CASSAYGLAGGNEQFF

J gene: TRBJ2-7
clone size: NA
D gene: NA
V gene: TRBV4-3
CDR3 DNA: TGCGCCAGCAGCCAAGAACGGCGGTCCTACGAGCAGTACTTC
CDR3 protein: CASSQERRSYEQYF

J gene: TRBJ2-7
clone size: NA
D gene: NA
V gene: TRBV14
CDR3 DNA: TGTGCCAGCAGCCAATTTGGGATGCTCTACGAGCAGTACTTC
CDR3 protein: CASSQFGMLYEQYF

J gene: TRBJ2-3
clone size: once
D gene: TRBD1
V gene: TRBV18
CDR3 DNA: TGTGCCAGCTCAAGGATAGGGGGCAGCCCAGATACGCAGTATTTT
CDR3 protein: CASSRIGGSPDTQYF

J gene: TRBJ1-5
clone size: NA
D gene: NA
V gene: TRBV10-3
CDR3 DNA: TGTGCCATTGGAGATAATAGCAATCAGCCCCAGCATTTT
CDR3 protein: CAIGDNSNQPQHF

J gene: TRBJ2-7
clone size: few
D gene: NA
V gene: TRBV7-2
CDR3 DNA: TGTGCCAGCAGCTTAGGCCCCTCCTACGAGCAGTACTTC
CDR3 protein: CASSLGPSYEQYF

J gene: TRBJ2-3
clone size: NA
D gene: NA
V gene: TRBV6-1
CDR3 DNA: TGTGCCAGCCATGGACTCGTCCTTGGTACGCAGTATTTT
CDR3 protein: CASHGLVLGTQYF

J gene: TRBJ1-1
clone size: once
D gene: TRBD1
V gene: TRBV7-9
CDR3 DNA: TGTGCCAGCAGCCCAGGACAGGGGGAACCTGAAGCTTTCTTT
CDR3 protein: CASSPGQGEPEAFF

J gene: TRBJ1-2
clone size: NA
D gene: TRBD1
V gene: TRBV19
CDR3 DNA: TGTGCCAGTAGTATGGGGGACAGGGGGATCTATGGCTACACCTTC
CDR3 protein: CASSMGDRGIYGYTF

J gene: TRBJ2-3
clone size: NA
D gene: NA
V gene: TRBV30
CDR3 DNA: TGTGCCTGGAGTGAGCGGGACACCACAGATACGCAGTATTTT
CDR3 protein: CAWSERDTTDTQYF